This TCR beta chain was retrieved from a study of T cells in Graves' hyperthyroidism and ophthalmopathy. The investigators amplified TCR beta CDR3 regions from RNA transcripts. Initially, a first-round RT-PCR of the TCR CDR3 employed the HTBI primer set. From the multiplex PCR reads, TCRdb called clonotypes with MiXCR, one entry per CDR3 protein. The sample lists 550,000 to 850,000 distinct CDR3 sequences, approximately 19% occurring once. Blood was drawn at first hyperthyroidism diagnosis, before any ophthalmopathy symptoms. Isolation of PBMCs was performed on 10 ml fresh peripheral blood. The CDR3 loop spans 13 amino acids. The germline V and J ends were trimmed by 2 bases and 6 bases, with 10 bases remaining between them. Study-wide results and limits: Most thyroid clonotypes expanded above 0.001 appeared in blood too.

This clonotype was seen many times. The antigen remains unidentified. This chain connects TRBV12-3 or TRBV12-4 to TRBJ1-2; unclear D gene. This receptor was obtained from a woman between 50 and 59 years old with Graves' hyperthyroidism that later progressed to Graves' ophthalmopathy. The sequencing input was blood. CDR3 loop: CASSLLPADGYTF. Here the CDR3 DNA reads TGTGCCAGCAGTTTACTTCCAGCGGATGGCTACACCTTC.